This is a list of T cell receptor beta chains from one sample in a study of memory CD4+ T cells and cytomegalovirus serostatus. Generated by immunoSEQ multiplex PCR, the TCRdb table keeps only in-frame clones and is missing some. The sample includes 45,000 to 65,000 clones, over 75% of them seen just once. Sequencing was done on a sample of memory CD4+ T cells from blood. The source of these receptors is an adult in good health and CMV-seronegative. Both conserved end residues are part of each CDR3. D genes are given only for firm matches. Size is omitted from some rows. Given values are once, few, many or a class for expanded clones.

clone_size | j_call | v_call | d_call | cdr3_aa | cdr3_nt
. | TRBJ2-3 | TRBV6-4 | . | CASRTGDTQYF | TGTGCCAGCAGAACGGGAGATACGCAGTATTTT
. | TRBJ2-3 | TRBV4-1 | TRBD2 | CASSQGGGGGDTQYF | TGCGCCAGCAGCCAAGGCGGGGGGGGTGGAGATACGCAGTATTTT
. | TRBJ1-1 | TRBV6-6 | . | CASIRTDTMNTEAFF | TGTGCCAGCATCCGGACAGATACGATGAACACTGAAGCTTTCTTT
. | TRBJ2-3 | TRBV4-2 | TRBD2 | CASSPETSGGLDTQYF | TGTGCCAGCAGCCCAGAGACTAGCGGGGGGTTAGATACGCAGTATTTT
once | TRBJ1-2 | TRBV28 | . | CATISWGAYTF | TGTGCCACTATATCTTGGGGGGCCTACACCTTC
. | TRBJ2-7 | TRBV5-6 | TRBD1 | CASSLLAYRTGTGDGEQYF | TGTGCCAGCAGCTTACTAGCCTACCGAACCGGGACAGGGGATGGAGAGCAGTACTTC
. | TRBJ1-1 | TRBV5-4 | TRBD1 | CASSLARGQANTEAFF | TGTGCCAGCAGCTTGGCCAGGGGGCAGGCGAACACTGAAGCTTTCTTT
few | TRBJ1-3 | TRBV4-2 | . | CASSQDTGNTIYF | TGTGCCAGCAGCCAAGATACGGGAAACACCATATATTTT
few | TRBJ2-3 | TRBV5-4 | TRBD2 | CASSPHLTSGVPTDTQYF | TGTGCCAGCAGCCCCCATCTGACTAGCGGGGTCCCCACAGATACGCAGTATTTT
few | TRBJ1-4 | TRBV25-1 | . | CARMLRTEKLFF | TGTGCCAGGATGCTTCGTACGGAAAAACTGTTTTTT
. | TRBJ2-7 | TRBV2 | TRBD2 | CASRSGTSGGYEQYF | TGTGCCAGCAGGTCCGGGACTAGCGGGGGGTACGAGCAGTACTTC
. | TRBJ1-4 | TRBV7-8 | . | CATTLGNNNEKLFF | TGTGCCACAACTCTGGGGAATAATAATGAAAAACTGTTTTTT
. | TRBJ2-1 | TRBV5-1 | . | CASSSLTRGGETYNEQFF | TGCGCCAGCAGCTCTCTGACCCGAGGGGGGGAAACCTACAATGAGCAGTTCTTC
. | TRBJ1-2 | TRBV19 | . | CASSVSGRDPSNYGYTF | TGTGCCAGTAGTGTATCCGGTAGGGACCCATCGAACTATGGCTACACCTTC
. | TRBJ2-4 | TRBV6-1 | TRBD1 | CASSEPTGGQNIQYF | TGTGCCAGCAGTGAACCGACAGGGGGTCAAAACATTCAGTACTTC
. | TRBJ1-1 | TRBV29-1 | . | CSVPTRGGISTEAFF | TGCAGCGTCCCAACAAGGGGGGGGATCTCCACTGAAGCTTTCTTT
. | TRBJ2-2 | TRBV9 | . | CASSGTLGTGELFF | TGTGCCAGCAGCGGGACACTTGGCACCGGGGAGCTGTTTTTT
. | TRBJ1-2 | TRBV6-4 | . | CASSPRGLDGYTF | TGTGCCAGCAGTCCAAGGGGGTTAGATGGCTACACCTTC
. | TRBJ1-5 | TRBV19 | . | CASSIERDQPQHF | TGTGCCAGTAGTATCGAGAGGGATCAGCCCCAGCATTTT
. | TRBJ1-1 | TRBV4-2 | . | CASSQSPRNTFF | TGTGCCAGCAGCCAATCCCCTCGTAACACTTTCTTT